A single sample is the source of the 6 T cell receptor beta chains below, sequenced in a study of cytomegalovirus exposure and HLA in healthy donors. Vbeta (60) and Jbeta (13) primers were used in the PCR. Profiled with immunoSEQ multiplex PCR; TCRdb holds only in-frame clones, not every one. This sample yields 140,000 to 150,000 clones, of which roughly 78% are seen a single time; 3% belongs to the top ten. The sample was PBMCs. The receptor set was obtained from a man in his forties or fifties in good health and CMV-seropositive.

The chain links TRBV5-8 to TRBJ2-5; D gene uncertain. The DNA matches TRBJ2-7 better at its end, which makes the J call doubtful. The CDR3 loop spans 11 amino acids. Germline loops: CDR1 SGHTS, CDR2 YDEGEE. CDR3 sequence (DNA): TGTGCCAGCAGCTCTTTCTACGAGCAGTACTTC. Translation: CASSSFYEQYF.

The rearrangement uses TRBV19 and TRBJ1-1; unclear D gene. V shed 4 bases and J shed 1 base, with 10 bases lying between them. The V gene's germline CDR1 is LNHDA and CDR2 SQIVND (reference sequence). This CDR3 contains 14 residues. This CDR3 reads CASSNSFPNTEAFF. The CDR3 DNA is TGTGCCAGTAGTAATAGCTTTCCGAACACTGAAGCTTTCTTT.

J is TRBJ2-7 and V is TRBV5-1; possible D gene TRBD1, 6 bases. The CDR3 has 15 residues. Germline values: CDR1 SGHRS, CDR2 YFSETQ. Trimming removed 5 bases at V and 0 bases at J, with 15 bases between. The CDR3 DNA reads as TGCGCCAGCAGGGAGACAGGTGAAAGCTCCTACGAGCAGTACTTC. Amino acids: CASRETGESSYEQYF.

The chain employs TRBV25-1 and TRBJ1-4; unclear D gene. V dropped 6 bases and J dropped 4 bases, with 9 bases sitting between them. The CDR3 contains 13 residues. Germline CDR1 MGHDK, CDR2 SYGVNS. Written as DNA, the CDR3 is TGTGCCAGCAGCCGGGGTTTTAATGAAAAACTGTTTTTT. Amino acids: CASSRGFNEKLFF.

J is TRBJ2-5 and V is TRBV28; D gene ambiguous. V lost 1 base to trimming and J lost 3 bases, with 9 bases between them. This CDR3 has 14 residues. CDR1 is MDHEN, CDR2 SYDVKM, per germline. DNA of the CDR3: TGTGCCAGCAGTTTATATCCAGGAAAAGAGACCCAGTACTTC. Translating gives CASSLYPGKETQYF.

The V call is TRBV10-3, the J call TRBJ2-3, with D perhaps TRBD1 (6 bases). With 4 bases removed from V and 2 bases from J, the gap between germline ends came to 10 bases. Germline-derived CDR1 and CDR2 are ENHRY and SYGVKD. This CDR3 region has 14 residues. CDR3 nucleotide sequence: TGTGCCATCAGTGGGGGGCATAACACAGATACGCAGTATTTT. Translating it yields CAISGGHNTDTQYF.